This TCR beta chain was retrieved from a study of control samples from healthy donors and cancer patients. Sequencing was performed with immunoSEQ multiplex PCR; in TCRdb, only in-frame clones are kept and a portion is missing. The data show 150,000 to 200,000 clones, about 92% seen once. CDR1 and CDR2 from the germline V gene are MNHEY and SVGEGT. The ends were cut back, 0 bases at V and 8 bases at J, with 7 bases in the middle. This CDR3 comprises 12 residues. The specimen was blood. This clonotype was obtained from a man aged 25-45 years in good health. The chain links TRBV6-2 or TRBV6-3 to TRBJ1-2, with no clear D. The CDR3 bases are TGTGCCAGCAGTTACTCAAGCGGAGGCTACACCTTC. This sequence encodes CASSYSSGGYTF.